The text below deals with one TCR beta chain. Its antigen is still unknown. No base-level quality is on record; no much larger clone is a single base apart. This sample was taken from a study of blood T cell repertoires in COVID-19 (dated by TCRdb to the early 2020s). With regard to the full study: Samples from collaborators originated in the United States, Italy and Spain and spanned both the acute and convalescent phases of COVID-19. A de-identified subject ID, COVID-19 status, age in years and sex were almost always included in the sample metadata. Samples came from the ongoing ImmuneRACE study (first 160 participants) plus 1,254 subjects from 6 global collaborators. The repertoires were released in a freely available public database meant as a resource for research on the immune response to SARS-CoV-2. Subjects who had been exposed to COVID-19, were actively infected with it, or had recovered from it provided the deeply sampled blood TCRbeta repertoires that made up the dataset. Where available, HLA class I and class II types were taken from metadata supplied by the sample provider and were not determined by assay-based typing. The material from the prospective study consisted of cDNA or gDNA derived from T cells, B-cell-depleted T cells, or PBMCs. General study outcomes and caveats: How much clinical and demographic metadata was included differed by source and by participant, and the metadata was provided uncurated.

The immunoSEQ Assay, a bias-controlled multiplex PCR, was used to amplify TCRbeta CDR3 regions from genomic DNA. In the source study's methods: The number of nucleated cells in each sample was estimated by amplification of reference gene primers within the assay. Sequence reads were collapsed and filtered to measure the absolute abundance of every unique TCRbeta CDR3 rearrangement. Productive Simpson clonality was computed per sample as the square root of Simpson's diversity index over productive rearrangements. The clones in this table, taken by TCRdb from immuneACCESS, are in-frame only. Not every clone is retained; where verified, under half of the shortfall comes from an unresolved V gene, and the cause of the rest is unknown. V and J calls and clone size come straight from that table; D and trimming were deduced from the DNA. This sample is represented by around 300,000 clones; roughly 89% of them were singletons. The top ten constitute 1.5% to 2% of the sample.

Participants in the prospective study were aged roughly 18 to 100 years, lived in 24 United States geographic areas, and enrolled through a virtual design. Cohort assignment in the prospective study relied on participant-reported clinical history from a screening survey and a study questionnaire. Each participant in the prospective study had whole blood, serum and a nasopharyngeal or oropharyngeal swab collected by mobile phlebotomists. Over a roughly 2-month period, participants in the prospective study had the option of providing additional blood draws and questionnaires. Before DNA extraction, prospective study blood samples were shipped either frozen or at room temperature. Trimming at the junction amounts to 9 bases on V and 1 base on J, and the germline ends lie 13 bases apart. Including the terminal cysteine and phenylalanine, the CDR3 comprises 13 residues. The entry retains the CDR3 DNA only, 39 bases that are in frame from base 1. The germline V gene encodes CDR1 SGHAT and CDR2 FQNNGV.

This receptor was obtained from a woman between 18 and 29 years old with acute COVID-19. The sequence links TRBV11-2 to TRBJ2-7, with TRBD1 perhaps the D gene, on 5 matching bases. The specimen sequenced was PBMCs or T cells enriched from blood (not recorded which). The nucleotides read TGTGCCAGGAGGCAGGGTGGGTCCTACGAGCAGTACTTC. This is translated as CARRQGGSYEQYF. Here the CDR3 is joined to the reference TRBV11-2 and TRBJ2-7 genes, and the full variable domain is: EAGVAQSPRYKIIEKRQSVAFWCNPISGHATLYWYQQILGQGPKLLIQFQNNGVVDDSQLPKDRFSAERLKGVDSTLKIQPAKLEDSAVYLCARRQGGSYEQYFGPGTRLTVT.